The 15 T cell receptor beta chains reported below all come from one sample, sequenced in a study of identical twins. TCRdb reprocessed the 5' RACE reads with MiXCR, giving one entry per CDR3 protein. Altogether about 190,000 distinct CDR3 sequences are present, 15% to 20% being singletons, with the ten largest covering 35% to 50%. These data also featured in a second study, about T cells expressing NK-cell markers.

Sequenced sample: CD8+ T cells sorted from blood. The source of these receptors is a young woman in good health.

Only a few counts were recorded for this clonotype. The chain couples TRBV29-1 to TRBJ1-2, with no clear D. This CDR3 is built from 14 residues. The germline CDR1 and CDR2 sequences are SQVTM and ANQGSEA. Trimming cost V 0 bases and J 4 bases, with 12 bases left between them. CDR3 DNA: TGCAGCGTTGAAGATAGGCTCCAGTTCTATGGCTACACCTTC. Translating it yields CSVEDRLQFYGYTF.

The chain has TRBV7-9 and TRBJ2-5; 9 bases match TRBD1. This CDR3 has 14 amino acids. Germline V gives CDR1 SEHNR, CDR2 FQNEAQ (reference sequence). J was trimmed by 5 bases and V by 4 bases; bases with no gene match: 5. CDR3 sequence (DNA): TGTGCCAGCAGCTCCCCCGGGACAGGGGAGACCCAGTACTTC. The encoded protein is CASSSPGTGETQYF.

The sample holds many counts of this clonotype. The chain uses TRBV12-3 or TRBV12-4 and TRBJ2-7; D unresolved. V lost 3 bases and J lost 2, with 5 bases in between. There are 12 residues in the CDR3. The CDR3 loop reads CASSFGTYEQYF. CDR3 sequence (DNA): TGTGCCAGCAGTTTTGGTACCTACGAGCAGTACTTC.

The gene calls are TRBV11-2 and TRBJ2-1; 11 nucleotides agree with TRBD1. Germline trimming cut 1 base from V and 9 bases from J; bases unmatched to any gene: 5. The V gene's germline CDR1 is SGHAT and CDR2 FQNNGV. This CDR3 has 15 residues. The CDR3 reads CASSLGTGGFSEQFF. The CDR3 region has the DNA TGTGCCAGCAGCTTAGGGACAGGGGGCTTCAGTGAGCAGTTCTTC.

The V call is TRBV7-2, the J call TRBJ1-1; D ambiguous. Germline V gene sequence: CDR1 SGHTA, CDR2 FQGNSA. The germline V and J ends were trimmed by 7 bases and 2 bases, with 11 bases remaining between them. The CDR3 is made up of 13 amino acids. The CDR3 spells CASMEGFNTEAFF. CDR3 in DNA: TGTGCCAGCATGGAGGGATTCAACACTGAAGCTTTCTTT.

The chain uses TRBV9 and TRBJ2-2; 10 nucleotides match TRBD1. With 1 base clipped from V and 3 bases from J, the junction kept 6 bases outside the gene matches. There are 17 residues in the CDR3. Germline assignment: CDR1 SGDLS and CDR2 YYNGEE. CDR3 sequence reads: CASSVSGTGEYTGELFF. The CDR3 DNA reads TGTGCCAGCAGCGTATCGGGGACAGGGGAGTACACCGGGGAGCTGTTTTTT.

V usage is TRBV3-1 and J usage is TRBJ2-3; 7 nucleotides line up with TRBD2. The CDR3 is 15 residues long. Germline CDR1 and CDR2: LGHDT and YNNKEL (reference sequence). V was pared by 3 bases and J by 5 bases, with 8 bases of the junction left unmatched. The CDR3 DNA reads TGTGCCAGCAGCCAGACTAGCAGCGGCGGAGATACGCAGTATTTT. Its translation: CASSQTSSGGDTQYF.

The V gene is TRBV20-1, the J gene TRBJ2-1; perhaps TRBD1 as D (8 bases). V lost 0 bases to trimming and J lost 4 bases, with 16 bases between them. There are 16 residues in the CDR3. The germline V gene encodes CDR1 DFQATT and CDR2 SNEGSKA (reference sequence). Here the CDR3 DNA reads TGCAGTGCTAGAGATCCTACAGGGGGGGAGTACAATGAGCAGTTCTTC. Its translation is CSARDPTGGEYNEQFF.

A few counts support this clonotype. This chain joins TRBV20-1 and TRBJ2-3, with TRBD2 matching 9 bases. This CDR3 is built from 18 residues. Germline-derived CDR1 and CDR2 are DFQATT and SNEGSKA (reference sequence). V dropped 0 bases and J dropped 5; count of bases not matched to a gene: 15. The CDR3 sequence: CSARDLNPLAGYLDTQYF. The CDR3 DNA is TGCAGTGCTAGAGATCTAAATCCCCTAGCGGGGTACCTAGATACGCAGTATTTT.

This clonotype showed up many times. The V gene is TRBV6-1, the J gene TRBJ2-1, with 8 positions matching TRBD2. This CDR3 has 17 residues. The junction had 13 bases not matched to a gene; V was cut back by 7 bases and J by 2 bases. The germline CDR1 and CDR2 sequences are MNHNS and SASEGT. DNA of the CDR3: TGTGCCAGCAACCCTAGGTCCCGGGAGGGCACCTACAATGAGCAGTTCTTC. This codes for CASNPRSREGTYNEQFF.

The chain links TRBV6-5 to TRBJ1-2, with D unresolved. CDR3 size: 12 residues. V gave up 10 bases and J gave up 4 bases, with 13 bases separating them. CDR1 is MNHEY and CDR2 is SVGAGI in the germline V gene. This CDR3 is CATRIPAYGYTF. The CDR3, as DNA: TGTGCCACCAGAATCCCAGCCTATGGCTACACCTTC.

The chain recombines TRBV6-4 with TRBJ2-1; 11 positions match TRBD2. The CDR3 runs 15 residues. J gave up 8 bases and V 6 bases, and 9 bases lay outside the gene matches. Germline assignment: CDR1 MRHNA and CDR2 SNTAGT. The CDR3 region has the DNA TGTGCCAGCAGCGCCGGGACTAGCGGAGCCTATGAGCAGTTCTTC. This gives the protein CASSAGTSGAYEQFF.

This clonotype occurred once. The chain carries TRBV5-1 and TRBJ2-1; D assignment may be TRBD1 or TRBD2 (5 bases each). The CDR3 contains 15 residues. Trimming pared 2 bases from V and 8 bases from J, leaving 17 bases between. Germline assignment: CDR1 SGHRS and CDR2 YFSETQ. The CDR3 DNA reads TGCGCCAGCAGCTTCCTAGTTTCAGGGACGGATGAGCAGTTCTTC. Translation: CASSFLVSGTDEQFF.

The CDR3 nucleotides are TGTGCCAGCAGCAACTTCGGGACAGGATACTTC. Its translation is CASSNFGTGYF. The rearrangement joins TRBV6-2 or TRBV6-3 to TRBJ2-5, with 8 bases lining up with TRBD1. This CDR3 comprises 11 residues. V lost 6 bases and J lost 14; bases outside the gene matches: 8. Germline V gives CDR1 MNHEY, CDR2 SVGEGT.

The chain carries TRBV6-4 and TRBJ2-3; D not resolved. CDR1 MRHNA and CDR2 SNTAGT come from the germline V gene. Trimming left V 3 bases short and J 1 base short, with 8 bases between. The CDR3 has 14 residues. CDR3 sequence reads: CASSELTGTDTQYF. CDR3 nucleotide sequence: TGTGCCAGCAGTGAATTAACCGGCACAGATACGCAGTATTTT.